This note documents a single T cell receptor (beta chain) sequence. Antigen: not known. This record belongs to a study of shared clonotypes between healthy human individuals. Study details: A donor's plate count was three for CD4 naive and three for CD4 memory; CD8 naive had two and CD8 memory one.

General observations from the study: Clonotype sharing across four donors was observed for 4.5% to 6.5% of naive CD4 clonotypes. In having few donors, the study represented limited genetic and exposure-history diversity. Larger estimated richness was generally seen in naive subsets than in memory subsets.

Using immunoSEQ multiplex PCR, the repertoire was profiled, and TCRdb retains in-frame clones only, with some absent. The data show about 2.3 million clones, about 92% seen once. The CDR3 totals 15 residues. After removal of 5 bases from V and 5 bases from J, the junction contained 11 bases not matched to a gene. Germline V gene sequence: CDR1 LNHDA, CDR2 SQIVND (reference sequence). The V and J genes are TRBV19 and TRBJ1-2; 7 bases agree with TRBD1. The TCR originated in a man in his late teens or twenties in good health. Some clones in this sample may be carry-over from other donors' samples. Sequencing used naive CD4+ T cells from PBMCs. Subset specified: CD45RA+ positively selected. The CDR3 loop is CASSPRQGLPYGYTF. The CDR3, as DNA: TGTGCCAGTAGTCCCCGACAGGGTCTACCTTATGGCTACACCTTC.